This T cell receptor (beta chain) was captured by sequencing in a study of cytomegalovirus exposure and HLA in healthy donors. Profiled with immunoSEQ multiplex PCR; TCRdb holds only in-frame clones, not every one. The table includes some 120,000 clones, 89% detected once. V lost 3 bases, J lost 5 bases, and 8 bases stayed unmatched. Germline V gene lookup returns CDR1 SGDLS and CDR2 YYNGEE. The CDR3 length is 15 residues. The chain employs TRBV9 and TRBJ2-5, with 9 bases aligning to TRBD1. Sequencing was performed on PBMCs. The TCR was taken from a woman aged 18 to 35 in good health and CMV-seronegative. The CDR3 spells CASSGGTGTDETQYF. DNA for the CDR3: TGTGCCAGCAGCGGGGGGACAGGGACGGATGAGACCCAGTACTTC.